The 7 T cell receptor beta chains reported below all come from one sample, sequenced in a study of response to subunit inactivated influenza vaccine (dated by TCRdb to 2016 to 2019). Libraries were prepared through RT-PCR. The data were produced on an Illumina HiSeq 2500. Using fastp at Q25 and MiXCR, TCRdb reprocessed the public reads and kept productive beta chains. Every entry covers one CDR3 protein and lists the most common genes and DNA from its rows. Recorded for this sample are some 520,000 distinct CDR3 sequences; 16% of them occurred a single time. Jointly, the top ten make up roughly 3% of the sample. The sequencing used CD4+ T cells sorted from PBMCs, collected approximately 25 months after vaccination. All receptors come from a man in his fifties or sixties who received an inactivated influenza vaccine. Donor details come from another sample of the same person, matched by shared clones.

In this sample, this clonotype turned up many times. V and J are TRBV7-8 and TRBJ2-1; D assignment may be TRBD1 or TRBD2 (5 bases each). The CDR3 spans 15 residues. V was shortened by 2 bases and J by 2 bases, with 10 bases between the two germline ends. Germline V CDR1 and CDR2: SGHVS, FQNEAQ. The CDR3 DNA follows: TGTGCCAGCAGCTTATCAGGGAGCACCTACAATGAGCAGTTCTTC. Its protein product is CASSLSGSTYNEQFF. Full variable domain (rest looked up from reference TRBV7-8 and TRBJ2-1): GAGVSQSPRYKVAKRGQDVALRCDPISGHVSLFWYQQALGQGPEFLTYFQNEAQLDKSGLPSDRFFAERPEGSVSTLKIQRTQQEDSAVYLCASSLSGSTYNEQFFGPGTRLTVL.

The table lists this clonotype with a few counts. V gene TRBV7-9 combines with J gene TRBJ2-1; possibly TRBD2 for D (6 bases). The CDR3 sequence is 14 residues long. The germline gives CDR1 SEHNR, CDR2 FQNEAQ (reference sequence). Trimming left V 5 bases short and J 10 bases short, with 18 bases between. The CDR3 sequence is CASSPRGRSSEQFF. The CDR3 DNA is TGTGCCAGCAGCCCTCGTGGGAGGTCATCAGAGCAGTTCTTC.

This clonotype turned up a few times. V gene TRBV18 combines with J gene TRBJ2-7, with a tentative D call TRBD1 (5 bases). V was shortened by 1 base and J by 5 bases, with 9 bases between the two germline ends. CDR3 length: 13 amino acids. CDR1 is KGHSH, CDR2 LQKENI, per germline. Here the CDR3 DNA reads TGTGCCAGCTCACCACAGGGGTTCAACGAGCAGTACTTC. This codes for CASSPQGFNEQYF.

This clonotype was detected a few times. The V gene is TRBV5-5, the J gene TRBJ2-7; no clear D gene. Germline CDR1 and CDR2: SGHKS and YYEKEE (reference sequence). V lost 2 bases and J lost 5, with 5 bases in between. CDR3 length: 11 residues. This CDR3 reads CASSFDHEQYF. CDR3 coding DNA: TGTGCCAGCAGCTTTGACCACGAGCAGTACTTC.

This clonotype has only a few counts. The V gene is TRBV4-1, the J gene TRBJ1-5; tentative D call: TRBD1 (6 bases). CDR3 length equals 18 residues. The germline V gene encodes CDR1 MGHRA and CDR2 YSYEKL. Trimming took off 4 bases at V and 5 bases at J, with 24 bases between the two ends. DNA for the CDR3: TGCGCCAGCAGCCCAGGGGAGGGGCGGACTGGGAAGGATCAGCCCCAGCATTTT. Amino acids: CASSPGEGRTGKDQPQHF.

The chain joins TRBV20-1 to TRBJ2-3; TRBD1 aligns across 10 bases. The J segment lost 3 bases and the V segment lost 7 bases, leaving 7 bases of the junction unmatched. This CDR3 comprises 14 residues. CDR1 is DFQATT and CDR2 is SNEGSKA in the germline V gene (reference sequence). Here the CDR3 reads CSGLRDRGTDTQYF. DNA of the CDR3: TGCAGTGGTCTCCGGGACAGGGGAACAGATACGCAGTATTTT.

This clonotype was observed a handful of times. V is TRBV20-1 and J is TRBJ1-5; D gene unclear. The V gene's germline CDR1 is DFQATT and CDR2 SNEGSKA (reference sequence). Trimming cost V 6 bases and J 3 bases, with 15 bases left between them. This CDR3 spans 14 amino acids. CDR3 region: CSAQGGSYNQPQHF. Written as DNA, the CDR3 is TGCAGTGCCCAAGGAGGGTCCTACAATCAGCCCCAGCATTTT.